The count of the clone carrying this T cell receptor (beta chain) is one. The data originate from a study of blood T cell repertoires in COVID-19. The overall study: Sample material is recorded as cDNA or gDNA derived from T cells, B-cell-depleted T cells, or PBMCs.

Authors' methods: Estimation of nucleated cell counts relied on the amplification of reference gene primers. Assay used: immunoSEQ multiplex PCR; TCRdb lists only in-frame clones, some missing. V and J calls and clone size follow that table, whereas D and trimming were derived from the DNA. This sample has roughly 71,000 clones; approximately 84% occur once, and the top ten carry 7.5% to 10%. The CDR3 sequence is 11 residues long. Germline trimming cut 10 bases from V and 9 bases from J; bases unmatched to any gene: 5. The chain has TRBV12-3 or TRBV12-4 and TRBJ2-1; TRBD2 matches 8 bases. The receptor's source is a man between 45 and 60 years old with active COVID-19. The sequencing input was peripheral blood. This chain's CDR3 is CATDREGEQFF. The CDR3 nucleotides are TGTGCCACCGACCGGGAGGGTGAGCAGTTCTTC.